This entry concerns a single TCR beta chain. TRB was amplified from around 0.25 ug of peripheral blood genomic DNA per sample. This entry is derived from a study of T cell clusters in autoimmune cytopenias. Germline values: CDR1 MNHEY, CDR2 SVGAGI. The CDR3 extends over 13 amino acids. One tube held mixed TRB-A and TRB-B primer pools for touch-down PCR. Reanalyzing the multiplex PCR reads, TCRdb keeps one entry per CDR3 protein, without DNA. The data show some 5,700 distinct CDR3 sequences, and the top ten clones hold approximately 21%. These data also featured in a second study, about T cell repertoires in aging, cancer and after chemotherapy. That work adds: Six age groups, ranging from 30 or younger to 70 or older, included the donors.

This chain connects TRBV6-5 to TRBJ2-5; the D call from TCRdb, TRBD1, cannot be confirmed without DNA. Sequences were obtained from peripheral blood. The receptor's source is a human donor in good health. This CDR3 reads CASSPRRYETQYF.